This TCR beta chain was sequenced during a study of shared clonotypes between healthy human individuals. In germline, CDR1 is LNHDA, CDR2 SQIVND (reference sequence). The CDR3 is 17 amino acids. With 3 bases removed from V and 1 base from J, the gap between germline ends came to 16 bases. Evenly divided among several immunoSEQ plates was the genomic DNA of each subset. Authors' processing steps: Junction-only sequences produced by ImmunoSEQ had no quality scores, so filtering differed. Produced via immunoSEQ multiplex PCR; TCRdb's table is partial and in-frame only. V, J and clone size derive from that table, while D and trimming were established from the DNA sequence. The repertoire holds 2.3 million or so clones, more than 85% seen once, with 0.39% in the top ten.

The TCR was taken from a young man in good health. Some clones in this sample may be carry-over from other donors' samples. Material: naive CD4+ T cells from PBMCs. Subset meaning: CD45RA+ positively selected. The V gene is TRBV19, the J gene TRBJ1-5; a weak D match, TRBD1 (6 bases). The CDR3 region is CASSMVGGLQSNQPQHF. The CDR3 DNA reads TGTGCCAGTAGTATGGTTGGGGGGCTGCAGAGCAATCAGCCCCAGCATTTT.